The clone carrying this TCR beta chain has a handful of counts. The data were obtained in a study of blood T cell repertoires in COVID-19. Germline V gene data show CDR1 as MGHRA and CDR2 as YSYEKL. Trimming cost V 0 bases and J 5 bases, with 11 bases left between them. This CDR3 has 15 amino acids. Method: immunoSEQ multiplex PCR; TCRdb's copy keeps in-frame clones and lacks some. Of approximately 240,000 clones in the sample, roughly 82% were seen once. Sequencing input: peripheral blood. This chain joins TRBV4-1 and TRBJ2-1; the D gene is possibly TRBD2 (5 bases). The TCR comes from an elderly woman with active or convalescent COVID-19. The CDR3 protein is CASSQEIRRDNEQFF. The CDR3 DNA sequence: TGCGCCAGCAGCCAAGAAATTAGGCGGGACAATGAGCAGTTCTTC.